The 18 T cell receptor beta chains below all came from one sample that was sequenced in a study of cytomegalovirus exposure and HLA in healthy donors (TCRdb year 2017). Libraries were made using the immunoSEQ multiplex PCR assay. A mixture of 60 forward primers for TCR Vbeta segments and 13 reverse primers for TCR Jbeta segments was used in the multiplex PCR. The source is immuneACCESS, and TCRdb retained only in-frame sequences with V and J called. Part of the clones is not carried over; for the studies checked, unresolved V genes explain less than half of this, and the remainder is unexplained. Across this sample there are 170,000 or so clones, with approximately 80% seen only once. Jointly, the top ten make up 1.5% to 2% of the sample. The sample comprised PBMCs. The receptor source for this set is a man aged 18 to 30 in good health and CMV-seronegative.

The J gene is TRBJ1-2, the V gene TRBV29-1; a weak D match, TRBD1 (6 bases). The CDR3 extends over 12 amino acids. Between the trimmed V and J ends, which lost 3 bases and 2 bases, there was a span of 7 bases. Germline V gives CDR1 SQVTM, CDR2 ANQGSEA. The CDR3 region is CSVDTGNYGYTF. DNA for the CDR3: TGCAGCGTTGATACAGGGAACTATGGCTACACCTTC.

J is TRBJ2-2 and V is TRBV11-2; 7 bases line up with TRBD1. Trimming took 5 bases from V and 2 from J; bases not matched to a gene: 8. The germline V gene encodes CDR1 SGHAT and CDR2 FQNNGV. The CDR3 extends over 16 amino acids. The CDR3 is CASSKFQGVNTGELFF. DNA of the CDR3: TGTGCCAGCAGCAAATTCCAGGGGGTAAACACCGGGGAGCTGTTTTTT. Full variable domain (outside the CDR3, taken from reference TRBV11-2 and TRBJ2-2): EAGVAQSPRYKIIEKRQSVAFWCNPISGHATLYWYQQILGQGPKLLIQFQNNGVVDDSQLPKDRFSAERLKGVDSTLKIQPAKLEDSAVYLCASSKFQGVNTGELFFGEGSRLTVL.

V usage is TRBV4-1 and J usage is TRBJ2-7; a weak D match, TRBD1 (6 bases). From germline, CDR1 is MGHRA and CDR2 YSYEKL. With 3 bases removed from V and 6 bases from J, the gap between germline ends came to 18 bases. The CDR3 loop spans 15 amino acids. The CDR3: CASSQVAASGVEQYF. DNA for the CDR3: TGCGCCAGCAGCCAGGTAGCAGCGTCAGGGGTCGAGCAGTACTTC.

This sequence joins TRBV7-3 and TRBJ2-5, with D possibly TRBD2 on 5 matching bases. Trimming left V 2 bases short and J 6 bases short, with 13 bases between. This CDR3 region has 14 residues. Germline CDR1 SGHTA, CDR2 FQGTGA. The CDR3 DNA sequence: TGTGCCAGCAGCTTAGTGGGAGAGGAGAAGACCCAGTACTTC. Amino acid sequence: CASSLVGEEKTQYF.

This chain connects TRBV2 to TRBJ2-2; 7 bases fit TRBD1. The CDR3 sequence is 14 residues long. From germline, CDR1 is SNHLY and CDR2 FYNNEI. V dropped 7 bases and J dropped 3; count of bases not matched to a gene: 5. Written as DNA, the CDR3 is TGTGCCAGCATTGACAGGGCCTACACCGGGGAGCTGTTTTTT. It is translated as CASIDRAYTGELFF. The full variable domain, its missing parts supplied by reference TRBV2 and TRBJ2-2, is EPEVTQTPSHQVTQMGQEVILRCVPISNHLYFYWYRQILGQKVEFLVSFYNNEISEKSEIFDDQFSVERPDGSNFTLKIRSTKLEDSAMYFCASIDRAYTGELFFGEGSRLTVL.

This chain uses TRBV4-1 with TRBJ1-1; D call uncertain. CDR1 is MGHRA and CDR2 is YSYEKL in the germline V gene. This CDR3 is built from 18 residues. V was clipped by 4 bases and J by 5 bases, with 26 bases between them. The CDR3 nucleotides are TGCGCCAGCAGCCTGCCGATTAAGGGTGACTCAAGGAGGACTGAAGCTTTCTTT. Its protein product is CASSLPIKGDSRRTEAFF.

This clone was found a few times. The chain employs TRBV6-1 and TRBJ1-6, with D possibly TRBD1 on 6 matching bases. CDR1 MNHNS and CDR2 SASEGT come from the germline V gene. The CDR3 spans 15 residues. Between the trimmed V and J ends, which lost 5 bases and 10 bases, there was a span of 18 bases. The CDR3 is CASSPGGGRESPLHF. CDR3 coding DNA: TGTGCCAGCAGTCCTGGCGGGGGGCGAGAGTCACCCCTCCACTTT.

The V and J genes are TRBV28 and TRBJ1-5, with D possibly matching TRBD1 (6 bases). The CDR3 sequence is 18 residues long. Germline CDR1 MDHEN, CDR2 SYDVKM. V was shortened by 5 bases and J by 0 bases, with 20 bases between the two germline ends. CDR3 amino acids: CASSLIRDIAHSNQPQHF. The CDR3 bases are TGTGCCAGCAGTCTAATCCGGGACATTGCCCATAGCAATCAGCCCCAGCATTTT.

CDR3 coding DNA: TGTGCCAGCAGCTTGCCGGGAGGCCTCTCCTTTAGTACGCAGTATTTT. It specifies CASSLPGGLSFSTQYF. V and J are TRBV5-6 and TRBJ2-3; 7 nucleotides agree with TRBD2. Germline lookup yields CDR1 SGHDT and CDR2 YYEEEE. The trim removed 1 base at V and 8 bases at J, leaving 13 bases unmatched. The CDR3 runs to 16 residues.

The chain's CDR3 is CAWSVGAGTTADTQYF. The CDR3, as DNA: TGTGCCTGGAGTGTAGGGGCAGGGACTACCGCAGATACGCAGTATTTT. J is TRBJ2-3 and V is TRBV30; 7 bases agree with TRBD2. The CDR3 extends over 16 amino acids. The V and J ends lost 0 bases and 4 bases, in that order; junction bases with no gene match: 10. The germline gives CDR1 GTSNPN, CDR2 SVGIG (reference sequence).

The chain has TRBV2 and TRBJ1-5; D gene uncertain. This CDR3 has 15 residues. Germline V lookup: CDR1 SNHLY, CDR2 FYNNEI. V lost 7 bases and J lost 3, with 16 bases in between. The CDR3 coding sequence is TGTGCCAGCACTCTACGGGGTCTGGACAATCAGCCCCAGCATTTT. This sequence encodes CASTLRGLDNQPQHF.

The chain joins TRBV4-2 to TRBJ2-3, with 11 nucleotides matching TRBD2. The CDR3 loop spans 19 amino acids. The ends lost 1 base at V and 2 bases at J; junction bases unmatched: 11. CDR1 is LGHNA and CDR2 is YNFKEQ in the germline V gene. This CDR3 reads CASSQGSSASGGNTDTQYF. The CDR3 nucleotides read TGTGCCAGCAGCCAAGGCTCATCGGCTAGCGGGGGGAACACAGATACGCAGTATTTT.

This rearrangement joins TRBV28 to TRBJ2-1, with a tentative D call TRBD2 (5 bases). The CDR3 contains 15 residues. With 3 bases removed from V and 7 bases from J, the gap between germline ends came to 16 bases. Germline V gene sequence: CDR1 MDHEN, CDR2 SYDVKM. This CDR3 is CASSFIRERTNEQFF. For the CDR3, the DNA is TGTGCCAGCAGTTTCATAAGGGAGCGGACGAATGAGCAGTTCTTC.

This rearrangement joins TRBV29-1 to TRBJ2-3, with D possibly TRBD2 on 6 matching bases. Germline CDR1 SQVTM, CDR2 ANQGSEA. The V and J ends lost 7 bases and 3 bases respectively, with 17 bases between them. The CDR3 totals 14 residues. The CDR3 nucleotides are TGCAGCGCCACCGGGACTCGAGAAACAGATACGCAGTATTTT. As protein: CSATGTRETDTQYF.

The chain has TRBV5-1 and TRBJ2-5; TRBD1 aligns across 8 bases. CDR3 length: 17 residues. V dropped 4 bases and J dropped 0; count of bases not matched to a gene: 11. Germline lookup yields CDR1 SGHRS and CDR2 YFSETQ. CDR3 residues: CASSKPFYRGYQETQYF. The CDR3 DNA is TGCGCCAGCAGCAAACCGTTCTACAGGGGGTACCAAGAGACCCAGTACTTC.

The J gene is TRBJ1-2, the V gene TRBV28; D might be TRBD1 (5 bases). The V and J ends lost 1 base and 4 bases respectively, with 16 bases between them. This CDR3 is 16 amino acids long. Germline V gives CDR1 MDHEN, CDR2 SYDVKM. CDR3 in DNA: TGTGCCAGCAGTTTATTGGAAGGTGGCGGGGGCTATGGCTACACCTTC. This encodes CASSLLEGGGGYGYTF.

V usage is TRBV19 and J usage is TRBJ1-2; D is perhaps TRBD1 (5 bases). V lost 3 bases to trimming and J lost 8 bases, with 22 bases between them. In germline, CDR1 is LNHDA, CDR2 SQIVND (reference sequence). The CDR3 runs to 16 residues. The CDR3 sequence is CASSIQTERVLEGYTF. DNA for the CDR3: TGTGCCAGTAGTATTCAGACAGAGAGAGTGTTGGAGGGCTACACCTTC.

The chain has TRBV7-2 and TRBJ2-5; 7 positions agree with TRBD1. The CDR3 contains 16 residues. The ends lost 4 bases at V and 5 bases at J; junction bases unmatched: 13. CDR1 and CDR2 (germline): SGHTA, FQGNSA. In DNA form, the CDR3 reads TGTGCCAGCAGCTCTAGGGGGCAGGGCTCTAGGGAGACCCAGTACTTC. Its translation: CASSSRGQGSRETQYF.